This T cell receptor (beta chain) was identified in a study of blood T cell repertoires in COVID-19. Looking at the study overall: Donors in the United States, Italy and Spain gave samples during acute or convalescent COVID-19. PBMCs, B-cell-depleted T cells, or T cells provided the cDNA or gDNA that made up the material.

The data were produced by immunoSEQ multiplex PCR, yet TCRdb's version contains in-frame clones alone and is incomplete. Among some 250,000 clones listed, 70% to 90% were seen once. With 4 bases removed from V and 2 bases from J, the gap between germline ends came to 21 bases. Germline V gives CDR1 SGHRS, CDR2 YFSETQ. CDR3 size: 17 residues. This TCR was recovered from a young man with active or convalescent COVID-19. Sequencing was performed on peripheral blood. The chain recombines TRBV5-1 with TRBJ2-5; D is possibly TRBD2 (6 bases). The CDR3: CASSPGFNGGRQETQYF. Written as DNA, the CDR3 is TGCGCCAGCAGCCCTGGCTTTAACGGAGGGCGGCAAGAGACCCAGTACTTC.